Shown below are 15 T cell receptor beta chains from a single sample sequenced in a study of post-analysis software for immune sequencing data. General study results and limits: TRBV5-6, TRBV5-1 and TRBV20-1 belonged to a set of five TRBV segments that were more frequent in patients than controls.

Unique molecular identifiers were present in the TCR beta cDNA libraries. Via MiXCR, TCRdb re-called the PCR reads, giving one row per CDR3 protein. This table has 750,000 to 900,000 distinct CDR3 sequences, roughly 46% appearing once. No antigen has been assigned to these receptors. Sequencing was carried out using blood. The receptors derive from a girl aged 5 to 17 with multiple sclerosis.

V gene TRBV4-1 combines with J gene TRBJ2-1; a possible D gene is TRBD2 (9 bases). Germline CDR1 MGHRA, CDR2 YSYEKL. Trimming left V 0 bases short and J 10 bases short, with 22 bases between. The CDR3 has 17 amino acids. DNA of the CDR3: TGCGCCAGCAGCCAAGAGGAGTCTAGCGGGACAGGCCGGGAGCAGTTCTTC. Translated, it gives CASSQEESSGTGREQFF.

This clonotype was observed a few times. The CDR3 DNA sequence: TGTGCCAGCAGTCGGGGACAGGGGGCGCACACCGGGGAGCTGTTTTTT. Amino acid sequence: CASSRGQGAHTGELFF. The chain couples TRBV28 to TRBJ2-2, with 12 bases fitting TRBD1. Per the germline V gene, CDR1 is MDHEN and CDR2 is SYDVKM. After removal of 5 bases from V and 3 bases from J, the junction contained 4 bases not matched to a gene. The CDR3 is made up of 16 amino acids.

This clonotype has at least ten counts. CDR3 sequence: CASSPRTGGTDTQYF. The CDR3 nucleotides read TGTGCCAGCAGCCCCAGGACAGGGGGTACAGATACGCAGTATTTT. The chain couples TRBV7-6 to TRBJ2-3; 10 nucleotides align to TRBD1. Germline V gives CDR1 SGHVS, CDR2 FNYEAQ. The CDR3 contains 15 residues. Unmatched junction bases numbered 5, after V lost 5 bases and J lost 3 bases.

The J gene is TRBJ1-5, the V gene TRBV7-9, with D unresolved. Germline CDR1 and CDR2: SEHNR and FQNEAQ (reference sequence). The ends were cut back, 6 bases at V and 6 bases at J, with 9 bases in the middle. The CDR3 consists of 12 residues. The CDR3 DNA reads as TGTGCCAGCAGTTACCAATCTCAGCCCCAGCATTTT. Its translation is CASSYQSQPQHF.

About this clonotype itself: Likely a read error: the CDR3 ends without its conserved phenylalanine or tryptophan. This chain joins TRBV6-6 and TRBJ2-3, with TRBD2 matching over 11 bases. This CDR3 is built from 16 residues. The germline gives CDR1 MNHNY, CDR2 SVGAGI (reference sequence). Trimming took 2 bases from V and 5 from J; bases not matched to a gene: 6. CDR3 DNA sequence: TGTGCCAGCAGTTACACTAGCGGGGGAGGTGGAGATACGCAGTATTGT. Translation gives CASSYTSGGGGDTQYC.

The chain joins TRBV10-3 to TRBJ2-3; TRBD1 is a possible D gene (6 bases). Germline-derived CDR1 and CDR2 are ENHRY and SYGVKD. This CDR3 is 14 amino acids long. The V end was cut by 1 base, the J end by 4 bases, with 9 bases between. CDR3 bases: TGTGCCATCAGTGAGTTCAGGGGCGCAGATACGCAGTATTTT. Protein product: CAISEFRGADTQYF.

The rearrangement joins TRBV9 to TRBJ2-3; 12 bases are shared with TRBD2. Trimming took 3 bases from V and 4 from J; bases not matched to a gene: 9. This CDR3 has 17 residues. Germline CDR1 and CDR2: SGDLS and YYNGEE. CDR3 region: CASSERLAGVVPDTQYF. The CDR3 nucleotides read TGTGCCAGCAGCGAACGACTAGCGGGAGTGGTGCCAGATACGCAGTATTTT.

The gene calls are TRBV4-1 and TRBJ2-7, with a possible D match to TRBD2 (6 bases). Germline V gives CDR1 MGHRA, CDR2 YSYEKL. Trimming removed 0 bases at V and 2 bases at J, with 32 bases between. The CDR3 has 22 amino acids. Here the CDR3 DNA reads TGCGCCAGCAGCCAAGATTTTCGGCAACCTCCTAATCCCTGGGCGGGGCCCTACGAGCAGTACTTC. Translating it yields CASSQDFRQPPNPWAGPYEQYF.

Only one count was recorded for this clonotype. V and J are TRBV7-9 and TRBJ2-1; maybe TRBD2 (6 bases). In germline, CDR1 is SEHNR, CDR2 FQNEAQ (reference sequence). The length of the CDR3 is 16 residues. Trimming cost V 7 bases and J 0 bases, with 16 bases left between them. The DNA of the CDR3 is TGTGCCAGCACACGTGCCCGGGAGAGCTCCTACAATGAGCAGTTCTTC. This codes for CASTRARESSYNEQFF.

V gene TRBV6-6 combines with J gene TRBJ1-5; the D is unclear. This CDR3 contains 14 residues. Germline-derived CDR1 and CDR2 are MNHNY and SVGAGI (reference sequence). Trimming took off 2 bases at V and 7 bases at J, with 12 bases between the two ends. In nucleotides, the CDR3 is TGTGCCAGCAGTTACGTTAACAGATCCCAGCCCCAGCATTTT. Translating gives CASSYVNRSQPQHF.

In this sample, this clonotype turned up many times. The V and J genes are TRBV6-5 and TRBJ2-7; TRBD1 agrees at 7 bases. Germline V gene data show CDR1 as MNHEY and CDR2 as SVGAGI. The CDR3 covers 15 residues. Trimming at V came to 6 bases and at J to 6 bases, leaving 14 bases not matched to a gene. The CDR3 nucleotides read TGTGCCAGCAGCTCTCCTCGACAGGGTGGTCGCGAGCAGTACTTC. Translating it yields CASSSPRQGGREQYF.

The chain carries TRBV5-6 and TRBJ2-5; 10 nucleotides align to TRBD1. The CDR3 is 13 residues long. The J segment lost 5 bases and the V segment lost 5 bases, leaving 3 bases of the junction unmatched. The germline V gene encodes CDR1 SGHDT and CDR2 YYEEEE. The CDR3 coding sequence is TGTGCCAGCAGGGACAGGGGGGTGGAGACCCAGTACTTC. Protein sequence: CASRDRGVETQYF.

V gene TRBV7-2 combines with J gene TRBJ2-3; 7 nucleotides match TRBD2. The germline CDR1 and CDR2 sequences are SGHTA and FQGNSA. Trimming cost V 1 base and J 6 bases; bases outside gene matches: 7. The CDR3 has 15 residues. The CDR3 spells CASSLGTRGRDTQYF. The CDR3 DNA reads as TGTGCCAGCAGCTTAGGGACTAGAGGGCGGGATACGCAGTATTTT.

This clonotype was seen a single time. The genes are TRBV18 and TRBJ2-3, with 7 bases lining up with TRBD1. The CDR3 has 17 amino acids. The ends lost 0 bases at V and 5 bases at J; junction bases unmatched: 11. Germline CDR1 reads KGHSH; CDR2 reads LQKENI. This CDR3 is CASSPPHRGQKGDTQYF. The CDR3 DNA is TGTGCCAGCTCACCACCGCACAGGGGCCAAAAAGGAGATACGCAGTATTTT.

This clonotype occurred once. The chain combines TRBV4-3 with TRBJ2-1, with D hard to call. The V end was cut by 0 bases, the J end by 11 bases, with 17 bases between. CDR1 and CDR2 (germline): LGHNA, YSLEER. CDR3 length: 15 residues. The CDR3 DNA follows: TGCGCCAGCAGCCAAGATCCGACCTCGCCCTCTAAGCAGTTCTTC. The encoded protein is CASSQDPTSPSKQFF.